The 15 T cell receptor beta chains below come from one sample, sequenced in a study of CXCR3-negative and CXCR3-positive naive CD8 T cells (dated by TCRdb to about 2019). The sequencer was a NextSeq 550. The Human TCR Profiling Kit (MiLaboratory) was used to prepare UMI-labeled 5' RACE TRB cDNA libraries. The reads went through TCRdb reprocessing, and each CDR3 protein sequence gets one entry with no DNA. The sample table gives more than 50,000 distinct CDR3 sequences. About 0.4% of the sample goes to the ten largest clones. Sequencing was done on a sample of naive CXCR3- CD8+ T cells from blood. Interpreted using the paper, the cell subset or site label stands for: CD45RO-CCR7+CD27+CD95- naive CD8+ T cells lacking CXCR3 (TNR3-). Receptors were obtained from a human donor in good health. Some clones in this sample may be carry-over from other donors' samples.

This sequence joins TRBV25-1 and TRBJ2-7; TCRdb lists TRBD2, though no DNA is available to test this call. This CDR3 comprises 15 residues. The germline V gene has CDR1 MGHDK and CDR2 SYGVNS. The CDR3: CASSVSGGSSYEQYF.

The V call is TRBV20-1, the J call TRBJ2-7; without DNA, the TCRdb call of TRBD1 cannot be checked. The CDR3 covers 14 residues. CDR1 DFQATT and CDR2 SNEGSKA come from the germline V gene (reference sequence). CDR3 sequence: CSARDGQPDYEQYF.

The chain uses TRBV7-2 and TRBJ2-7. The germline gives CDR1 SGHTA, CDR2 FQGNSA. This CDR3 comprises 14 residues. CDR3 amino acids: CASSSGLVPHEQYF.

This chain connects TRBV4-3 to TRBJ2-3; checking the TCRdb D call of TRBD2 is not possible without DNA. The CDR3 loop spans 15 amino acids. Germline V gives CDR1 LGHNA, CDR2 YSLEER. The CDR3 sequence: CASSPRGGEADTQYF.

V gene TRBV19 combines with J gene TRBJ1-1; TCRdb gives TRBD1 as the D gene, but with no DNA this cannot be confirmed. CDR1 and CDR2 (germline): LNHDA, SQIVND (reference sequence). This CDR3 comprises 15 residues. CDR3 loop: CASSMKPQGRTEAFF. The variable domain in full, completed from reference TRBV19 and TRBJ1-1, reads DGGITQSPKYLFRKEGQNVTLSCEQNLNHDAMYWYRQDPGQGLRLIYYSQIVNDFQKGDIAEGYSVSREKKESFPLTVTSAQKNPTAFYLCASSMKPQGRTEAFFGQGTRLTVV.

This chain links TRBV7-9 with TRBJ2-5; as DNA is missing, the TRBD2 call by TCRdb cannot be tested. Germline assignment: CDR1 SEHNR and CDR2 FQNEAQ (reference sequence). The CDR3 is 18 amino acids. CDR3 sequence: CASSSPHTSGGTQETQYF.

The chain recombines TRBV10-3 with TRBJ1-1. The CDR3 runs to 12 residues. Germline V gene sequence: CDR1 ENHRY, CDR2 SYGVKD. The CDR3 sequence is CAIVSGRAEAFF.

The chain carries TRBV24-1 and TRBJ2-1; TCRdb's D call of TRBD1 is untestable without DNA. The CDR3 consists of 17 residues. Germline V gene lookup returns CDR1 KGHDR and CDR2 SFDVKD. CDR3 amino acids: CATSERSDRGLNNEQFF.

V usage is TRBV6-5 and J usage is TRBJ2-7; TCRdb picks TRBD1, but there is no DNA to check that call. This CDR3 has 15 amino acids. Germline V gene lookup returns CDR1 MNHEY and CDR2 SVGAGI. CDR3 region: CASSSRAPTGYEQYF.

V usage is TRBV4-3 and J usage is TRBJ1-5; absent DNA, TCRdb's TRBD1 call cannot be checked. Germline lookup yields CDR1 LGHNA and CDR2 YSLEER. There are 16 residues in the CDR3. The CDR3 sequence is CASSQDRGFGNQPQHF.

The chain couples TRBV5-5 to TRBJ2-3; TCRdb's D call, TRBD2, is unchecked because there is no DNA. There are 12 residues in the CDR3. Looked up from germline, CDR1 is SGHKS and CDR2 is YYEKEE (reference sequence). The CDR3 protein is CASSWGRDTQYF.

The chain uses TRBV29-1 and TRBJ2-7; TCRdb reports TRBD2, a call that lacks DNA to check it against. CDR1 SQVTM and CDR2 ANQGSEA come from the germline V gene. The CDR3 extends over 16 amino acids. The CDR3 reads CSVRAPSGGARYEQYF.

The chain carries TRBV4-2 and TRBJ2-1; as DNA is missing, the TRBD1 call by TCRdb cannot be tested. Germline V lookup: CDR1 LGHNA, CDR2 YNFKEQ. This CDR3 has 18 residues. This CDR3 reads CASSQADRGPESYNEQFF.

The V and J genes are TRBV7-2 and TRBJ2-4. This CDR3 region has 14 residues. Per germline, CDR1 SGHTA and CDR2 FQGNSA. Here the CDR3 reads CASRASGAKNIQYF.

The chain links TRBV7-6 to TRBJ2-7; TCRdb calls TRBD1, which cannot be checked without DNA. The germline CDR1 and CDR2 sequences are SGHVS and FNYEAQ. This CDR3 has 13 amino acids. The CDR3 loop is CASSGAVTYEQYF.